This is a list of T cell receptor beta chains from one sample in a study of radiotherapy plus CTLA-4 blockade in lung cancer. Clones were read by immunoSEQ multiplex PCR, and TCRdb kept only the in-frame ones, dropping some. The sample has 55,000 to 65,000 clones, approximately 79% seen once. The sample was peripheral blood, taken from a patient treated with radiotherapy plus ipilimumab. The receptors here all came from a human donor with non-small cell lung cancer who had a complete response to radiotherapy plus ipilimumab. The CDR3 runs from the conserved cysteine through the conserved F or W. The D gene is left open where the match is weak.

j_call	d_call	v_call	cdr3_aa
TRBJ1-1	NA	TRBV7-9	CASSSTGRETEAFF
TRBJ2-3	TRBD2	TRBV4-3	CASSSRPGGADTQYF
TRBJ1-5	NA	TRBV30	CAWSVQGAQPQHF
TRBJ1-6	NA	TRBV10-2	CASIPGSPSPLHF
TRBJ1-4	TRBD1	TRBV2	CASSGQGEKLFF
TRBJ2-3	NA	TRBV7-9	CASSLYASGGADTQYF
TRBJ2-3	TRBD2	TRBV28	CASSLGGGGRTDTQYF
TRBJ2-2	NA	TRBV30	CAWNSEGVGELFF
TRBJ1-5	TRBD1	TRBV7-9	CASSPGGHSNQPQHF
TRBJ2-1	TRBD2	TRBV6-5	CASSGDYSGRRVF
TRBJ2-7	TRBD2	TRBV19	CASTVGVAGEQYF
TRBJ2-3	TRBD2	TRBV28	CASIPSGLASTYTQYF
TRBJ1-1	TRBD1	TRBV5-1	CASSSNRGANTEAFF
TRBJ2-7	NA	TRBV5-6	CASSLPTGGRDEQYF
TRBJ1-3	NA	TRBV5-1	CASSPSFSGNTIYF
TRBJ2-5	NA	TRBV5-4	CASSPRASGHQETQYF
TRBJ1-1	TRBD1	TRBV18	CASSTTTGRGTEAFF